This T cell receptor beta chain was sequenced during a study of OX40 agonist ivuxolimab in advanced cancers. Turning to the study itself: Earlier treatment with anti-PD-1, anti-PD-L1 or anti-CTLA-4 was permitted, and roughly 40% had received some. Study-wide findings and caveats: Clonal expansion from baseline to week 6 occurred in both CD4+ and CD8+ T cells. The investigators did not determine what antigen specificity the expanded peripheral T cells had. Relative to CD4+, CD8+ T cells held more expanded clones on average.

Germline V gene sequence: CDR1 KGHSH, CDR2 LQKENI. Deletions cut 1 base from V and 6 bases from J, with 9 bases between. The length of the CDR3 is 14 residues. Sequencing was performed with immunoSEQ multiplex PCR; in TCRdb, only in-frame clones are kept and a portion is missing. The sample yields 45,000 to 60,000 clones, approximately 91% seen once. As regards this clone: Its antigen is not known.

Source: CD4+ or CD8+ T cells sorted from blood, taken in a trial of the OX40 agonist ivuxolimab. This chain connects TRBV18 to TRBJ1-4; tentative D call: TRBD1 (6 bases). This TCR derives from an adult with an advanced solid tumor such as melanoma, head and neck, liver or kidney cancer. CDR3 sequence: CASSPLQGDEKLFF. The DNA of the CDR3 is TGTGCCAGCTCACCACTACAGGGCGATGAAAAACTGTTTTTT.